This TCR beta chain was sequenced for a study of blood T cell repertoires in COVID-19. Here immunoSEQ multiplex PCR was the method, and the copy in TCRdb shows in-frame clones only, minus some. This sample yields hundreds of thousands of clones, of which approximately 90% are seen a single time; around 8.9% belongs to the top ten. The CDR3 is 14 amino acids. Germline CDR1 and CDR2: LGHNA and YSLEER. V was trimmed by 1 base and J by 1 base, leaving 7 bases between them. The chain joins TRBV4-3 to TRBJ1-1, with D perhaps TRBD1 (6 bases). The receptor was isolated from a woman aged 18-30 years who had recovered from COVID-19. Input material: PBMCs or T cells enriched from blood (not recorded which). The CDR3 loop reads CASSQGGGNTEAFF. The CDR3 nucleotides are TGCGCCAGCAGCCAAGGAGGGGGGAACACTGAAGCTTTCTTT.